This T cell receptor (beta chain) was captured in a study of T cells in Graves' hyperthyroidism and ophthalmopathy. Study summary: Initial diagnosis, before any treatment, was when peripheral blood was collected.

The TCR beta CDR3 regions underwent amplification using RNA transcripts as the source. The primer set for the first-round RT-PCR of the TCR CDR3 was HTBI. One entry per CDR3 protein results from TCRdb running MiXCR on the multiplex PCR reads. The sample yields fewer than 400,000 distinct CDR3 sequences, about 14% seen once. Germline CDR1 and CDR2: LGHNA and YNFKEQ. CDR3 length equals 17 residues. Trimming took 4 bases from V and 7 from J; bases not matched to a gene: 14. Thyroid ultrasound and orbital computed tomography, with clinical symptoms and serum thyroxine and TRAb, informed diagnoses. The chain joins TRBV4-2 to TRBJ2-7; 12 bases align to TRBD2. The sample taken for sequencing was blood. The TCR was taken from a middle-aged man with Graves' ophthalmopathy. The CDR3 spells CASSPQAGLAGVGEQYF. CDR3 DNA sequence: TGTGCCAGCAGCCCTCAGGCGGGACTAGCGGGTGTAGGGGAGCAGTACTTC.